What follows are 4 T cell receptor beta chains derived from one specimen sequenced in a study of T cell repertoires in cytomegalovirus infection. TCRdb re-analysed the reads in MiXCR, keeping a single row per CDR3 protein. This sample has about 360,000 distinct CDR3 sequences, with around a sixth found just once. The sequencing input was PBMCs. The origin of the receptors is a human donor in good health (CMV status not recorded). Some clones in this sample may be carry-over from other donors' samples.

On this clonotype: Because the CDR3 is missing its conserved closing phenylalanine or tryptophan, this is likely a read error. V and J are TRBV5-3 and TRBJ2-1; D is uncertain. TRBV5-3 is identified as an open reading frame with a role that is uncertain. Trimming removed 8 bases at V and 9 bases at J, with 15 bases between. The CDR3 length is 12 residues. The CDR3 nucleotides read TGTGCCAGCAGCCCCCCGTTTGGTGAGCAGTTCTTA. This encodes CASSPPFGEQFL.

This clonotype showed up just a few times. The genes are TRBV4-1 and TRBJ1-4; possibly TRBD1 for D (6 bases). Looked up from germline, CDR1 is MGHRA and CDR2 is YSYEKL. This CDR3 region has 16 residues. V lost 3 bases, J lost 6 bases, and 17 bases lay in between. CDR3 nucleotide sequence: TGCGCCAGCAGCCACAGGGGACGGCTAGCCGATGAAAAACTGTTTTTT. This translates into CASSHRGRLADEKLFF.

CDR3 DNA: TGTGCCAGCAGGACCGGAGCCCGGGAGACCCAGTACTTC. This translates into CASRTGARETQYF. This chain joins TRBV12-3 or TRBV12-4 and TRBJ2-5; D is uncertain. The CDR3 contains 13 residues. Trimming shortened V by 6 bases and J by 5 bases, and 13 bases separated the two germline ends.

The V and J genes are TRBV12-3 or TRBV12-4 and TRBJ2-7; 9 bases line up with TRBD1. This CDR3 has 14 residues. V lost 4 bases, J lost 4 bases, and 5 bases stayed unmatched. CDR3 residues: CASSWDREGYEQYF. In nucleotides, the CDR3 is TGTGCCAGCAGTTGGGACAGGGAGGGTTACGAGCAGTACTTC.